This TCR beta chain came from a study of cytomegalovirus exposure and HLA in healthy donors. The PCR employed 60 Vbeta primers together with 13 Jbeta primers. Libraries were prepared by immunoSEQ multiplex PCR; TCRdb keeps only in-frame clonotypes and omits some of them. The table records 55,000 to 65,000 clones, roughly 84% of them present only once. The germline CDR1 and CDR2 sequences are SEHNR and FQNEAQ (reference sequence). V was pared by 6 bases and J by 4 bases, with 20 bases of the junction left unmatched. The CDR3 runs 18 residues. The chain recombines TRBV7-9 with TRBJ1-2, with 7 positions matching TRBD1. This TCR derives from a woman aged 25 to 39 in good health and CMV-seronegative. Material for sequencing was PBMCs. The CDR3 nucleotides read TGTGCCAGCAGTTTACGATGGACCGGGACAGAAAAGGGCTATGGCTACACCTTC. This gives the protein CASSLRWTGTEKGYGYTF. Supplemented by reference TRBV7-9 and TRBJ1-2, the full variable domain reads DTGVSQNPRHKITKRGQNVTFRCDPISEHNRLYWYRQTLGQGPEFLTYFQNEAQLEKSRLLSDRFSAERPKGSFSTLEIQRTEQGDSAMYLCASSLRWTGTEKGYGYTFGSGTRLTVV.